This T cell receptor beta chain stems from a study of EBV T-cell therapy then PD-1 blockade in nasopharyngeal carcinoma (dated by TCRdb to the early 2020s). This clone was detected only once. No cognate antigen has been identified for it. The record has no base qualities; no much larger clone is one base away. What this sample's treatment or condition label stands for: AdE1-LMPpoly-expanded autologous EBV-specific T-cell therapy followed by anti-PD-1 nivolumab. Genomic DNA was extracted from sorted cells using the Qiagen DNeasy Kit. TCR beta chain deep sequencing was performed on the immunoSEQ platform. In the paper's pipeline: Repertoire data analysis was performed with the immunoSEQ Analyzer software. The table was pulled from immuneACCESS by TCRdb, which kept in-frame rearrangements only. Such tables lose some clones; where checked, under half of the loss comes from unresolved V genes, and the rest has no known cause. D and trimming come from the DNA, and the V and J calls and clone size come from that table. The sample records 15,000 to 20,000 clones, approximately 88% of which are singletons. Under 30% of the sample rests with the top ten.

The CDR3 has 15 amino acids, counting the end cysteine and phenylalanine. Only CDR3 DNA is held: 45 bases, read in frame from base 1. Via the germline V gene (reference sequence), CDR1 is LNHNV and CDR2 YYDKDF. V is pruned by 8 bases and J by 0 bases, leaving 6 bases of the junction without a gene match. This sequence uses TRBV15 and TRBJ2-2; 7 central nucleotides agree with TRBD2. The TCR sequence derives from a man aged 40-49 years with nasopharyngeal carcinoma. Material: CD8+ T cells from blood, obtained at day 0 from a patient whose treatment included autologous EBV-specific T cells and nivolumab. The CDR3 corresponds to CATSERGTNTGELFF. The DNA is as follows: TGTGCCACCTCAGAGCGGGGAACGAACACCGGGGAGCTGTTTTTT.